This T cell receptor (beta chain) was sequenced during a study of blood T cell repertoires in COVID-19. The authors' processing: How many nucleated cells were present was estimated from reference gene primer amplification. Libraries were prepared by immunoSEQ multiplex PCR; TCRdb keeps only in-frame clonotypes and omits some of them. V and J calls and clone size are copied from that table; D and trimming were computed from the DNA. The top ten clones hold 30% to 45% of a sample with 100,000 to 150,000 clones, 70% to 80% of them seen once. Per the germline V gene, CDR1 is SNHLY and CDR2 is FYNNEI. With 5 bases clipped from V and 1 base from J, the junction kept 4 bases outside the gene matches. The CDR3 runs 17 residues.

The material sequenced was peripheral blood. This sequence was found in a man between 35 and 55 years old with active or convalescent COVID-19. J is TRBJ2-2 and V is TRBV2, with TRBD2 matching 13 bases. This CDR3 reads CASSPGLAGVNTGELFF. DNA for the CDR3: TGTGCCAGCAGTCCTGGACTAGCGGGAGTGAACACCGGGGAGCTGTTTTTT.